This TCR beta chain appears in the sequencing data of a study of blood T cell repertoires in COVID-19. The assay was immunoSEQ multiplex PCR, and TCRdb's table has in-frame clones only and misses some. This table has about 350,000 clones, approximately 86% appearing once. Germline CDR1 and CDR2: GTSNPN and SVGIG (reference sequence). The junction had 7 bases not matched to a gene; V was cut back by 5 bases and J by 1 base. The CDR3 contains 14 residues. The receptor was isolated from a woman aged 60 to 75 with COVID-19, enrolled during active disease. The V gene is TRBV30, the J gene TRBJ1-1; TRBD1 agrees at 7 bases. Sequencing was performed on peripheral blood. The CDR3 is CAWGSGQKNTEAFF. The CDR3, as DNA: TGTGCCTGGGGTTCGGGACAGAAGAACACTGAAGCTTTCTTT.